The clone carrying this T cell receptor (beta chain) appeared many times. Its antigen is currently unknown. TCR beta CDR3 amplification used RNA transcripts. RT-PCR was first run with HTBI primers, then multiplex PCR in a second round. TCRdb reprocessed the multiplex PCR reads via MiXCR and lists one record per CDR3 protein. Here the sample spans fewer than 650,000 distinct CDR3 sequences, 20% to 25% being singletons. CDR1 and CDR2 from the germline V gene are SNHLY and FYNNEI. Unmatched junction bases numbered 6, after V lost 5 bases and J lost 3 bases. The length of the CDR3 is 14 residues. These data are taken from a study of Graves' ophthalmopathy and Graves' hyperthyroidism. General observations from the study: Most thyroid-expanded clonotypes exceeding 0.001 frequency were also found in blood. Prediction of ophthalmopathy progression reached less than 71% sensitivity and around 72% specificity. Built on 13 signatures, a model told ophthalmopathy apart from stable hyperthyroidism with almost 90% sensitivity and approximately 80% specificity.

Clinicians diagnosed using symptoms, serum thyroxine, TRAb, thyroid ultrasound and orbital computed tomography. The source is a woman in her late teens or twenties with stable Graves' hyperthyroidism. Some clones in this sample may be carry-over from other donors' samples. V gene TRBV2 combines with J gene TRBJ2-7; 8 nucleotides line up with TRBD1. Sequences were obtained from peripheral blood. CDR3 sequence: CASSTRGLDYEQYF. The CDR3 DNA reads TGTGCCAGCAGTACCAGGGGGCTGGACTACGAGCAGTACTTC.